The rows below give T cell receptor beta chains drawn from one sample of a study of blood T cell repertoires in COVID-19. The method was immunoSEQ multiplex PCR; TCRdb's version includes in-frame clones alone and lacks a portion of them. The repertoire holds about 210,000 clones, with roughly 85% as singletons. The sequenced sample was peripheral blood. Receptors originate from a woman between 35 and 50 years old with active or convalescent COVID-19. Each CDR3 is given with its conserved first and last residue. The order of the fields is J gene, V gene, D gene, CDR3 length, clone size, CDR3 protein, CDR3 DNA. A D gene is named only where the DNA matches it firmly. Not every row has a clone size; where given, it reads once, few, many or a size class.

TRBJ2-1	TRBV2	-	16	-	CASSAAARGSYNEQFF	TGTGCCAGCAGTGCCGCCGCCCGGGGGTCCTACAATGAGCAGTTCTTC
TRBJ1-1	TRBV7-8	TRBD1	13	-	CASSRTGDTEAFF	TGTGCCAGCAGCCGTACAGGGGACACTGAAGCTTTCTTT
TRBJ1-2	TRBV27	-	15	once	CASSLEGVPNYGYTF	TGTGCCAGCAGTTTAGAAGGGGTTCCTAACTATGGCTACACCTTC
TRBJ2-3	TRBV27	TRBD2	16	-	CASSSYSGGNTDTQYF	TGTGCCAGCAGTTCGTATAGCGGGGGCAACACAGATACGCAGTATTTT
TRBJ2-7	TRBV7-9	-	13	-	CASSQLVAYEQYF	TGTGCCAGCAGCCAACTAGTTGCGTACGAGCAGTACTTC
TRBJ2-3	TRBV7-9	TRBD2	16	-	CASSTLAGGPYDTQYF	TGTGCCAGCAGCACGCTAGCGGGAGGTCCCTACGATACGCAGTATTTT
TRBJ1-2	TRBV3-1/TRBV3-2	TRBD1	13	-	CASYGQGGHGYTF	TGTGCCAGCTATGGACAGGGAGGTCATGGCTACACCTTC
TRBJ2-2	TRBV24-1	-	15	-	CATSDTTANTGELFF	TGTGCCACCAGTGACACCACAGCGAACACCGGGGAGCTGTTTTTT
TRBJ2-7	TRBV6-5	TRBD1	14	-	CASTTDRAAYEQYF	TGTGCCAGCACTACGGACAGGGCCGCCTACGAGCAGTACTTC
TRBJ1-3	TRBV6-2/TRBV6-3	-	15	-	CASSYSSGSGNTIYF	TGTGCCAGCAGTTACTCGTCCGGGTCAGGAAACACCATATATTTT
TRBJ1-4	TRBV30	TRBD1	13	-	CAAEGTGLEKLFF	TGTGCCGCAGAGGGGACAGGGTTAGAAAAACTGTTTTTT
TRBJ2-3	TRBV5-1	TRBD2	15	-	CASSSLAGDTDTQYF	TGCGCCAGCAGCTCCCTAGCGGGAGACACAGATACGCAGTATTTT
TRBJ2-1	TRBV28	TRBD2	15	once	CASSLSGTIYNEQFF	TGTGCCAGCAGTTTATCCGGGACTATATACAATGAGCAGTTCTTC
TRBJ1-2	TRBV27	TRBD1	16	-	CASSLSTSTGGYGYTF	TGTGCCAGCAGTTTATCCACTAGTACAGGGGGCTATGGCTACACCTTC
TRBJ1-4	TRBV9	-	14	-	CASSVGTSDEKLFF	TGTGCCAGCAGCGTAGGGACATCAGACGAAAAACTGTTTTTT
TRBJ1-2	TRBV6-2/TRBV6-3	TRBD1	15	-	CASSDRDRGSYGYTF	TGTGCCAGCAGTGACCGGGACAGGGGTTCCTATGGCTACACCTTC
TRBJ1-2	TRBV10-3	TRBD1	14	once	CAIRATGDNYGYTF	TGTGCCATCAGAGCGACAGGGGATAACTATGGCTACACCTTC
TRBJ1-4	TRBV29-1	TRBD1	14	-	CSAQTGGTNEKLFF	TGCAGCGCCCAGACAGGGGGGACTAATGAAAAACTGTTTTTT
TRBJ1-2	TRBV6-1	TRBD1	14	-	CASSETGQNYGYTF	TGTGCCAGCAGTGAAACGGGACAGAACTATGGCTACACCTTC
TRBJ1-2	TRBV12-3/TRBV12-4	-	13	-	CASSFRANYGYTF	TGTGCCAGCAGTTTCCGGGCTAACTATGGCTACACCTTC
TRBJ1-1	TRBV7-2	-	13	-	CASSPQGFTEAFF	TGTGCCAGCAGCCCCCAGGGGTTCACTGAAGCTTTCTTT
TRBJ2-1	TRBV19	TRBD1	15	-	CASNRGTGAYNEQFF	TGTGCCAGTAATAGGGGGACAGGGGCCTACAATGAGCAGTTCTTC
TRBJ2-7	TRBV7-9	TRBD1	16	-	CASSSLPGQGDYEQYF	TGTGCCAGCAGCTCCTTACCGGGACAGGGGGACTACGAGCAGTACTTC
TRBJ1-1	TRBV25-1	TRBD1	14	-	CASSDRDSGTEAFF	TGTGCCAGCAGTGATAGGGACAGCGGAACTGAAGCTTTCTTT
TRBJ1-1	TRBV7-8	-	16	-	CASTQFGGTVNTEAFF	TGTGCCAGCACCCAGTTCGGGGGAACCGTTAACACTGAAGCTTTCTTT
TRBJ2-2	TRBV6-6	-	14	-	CASRGPHETGELFF	TGTGCCAGCAGGGGCCCACATGAGACCGGGGAGCTGTTTTTT
TRBJ1-4	TRBV18	TRBD1	15	-	CASSLLRDSSEKLFF	TGTGCCAGCTCACTTCTAAGGGACAGCAGTGAAAAACTGTTTTTT
TRBJ2-2	TRBV5-4	-	14	-	CASGLAGGTGELFF	TGTGCCAGCGGCCTCGCCGGGGGCACCGGGGAGCTGTTTTTT
TRBJ2-7	TRBV5-1	-	15	-	CASSLDAGTAYEQYF	TGCGCCAGCAGCTTGGACGCGGGGACCGCCTACGAGCAGTACTTC
TRBJ1-6	TRBV5-5	TRBD1	16	-	CASSLEVQGDNSPLHF	TGTGCCAGCAGCTTGGAGGTCCAGGGGGATAATTCACCCCTCCACTTT
TRBJ1-4	TRBV19	TRBD1	17	-	CASSNPNTQGAREKLFF	TGTGCCAGTAGTAACCCCAACACTCAGGGGGCGCGGGAAAAACTGTTTTTT
TRBJ2-5	TRBV7-9	TRBD1	16	once	CASSHRDRKTWETQYF	TGTGCCAGCAGCCATCGGGACAGAAAGACCTGGGAGACCCAGTACTTC
TRBJ2-5	TRBV5-4	TRBD2	15	-	CASTSGRASSETQYF	TGTGCCAGCACCAGCGGGAGGGCGTCTTCGGAGACCCAGTACTTC
TRBJ2-4	TRBV2	TRBD2	18	-	CASSELAGGRKAKNIQYF	TGTGCCAGCAGTGAATTAGCGGGAGGACGTAAAGCCAAAAACATTCAGTACTTC
TRBJ2-7	TRBV7-2	TRBD1	16	-	CASSLGLDRFYYEQYF	TGTGCCAGCAGCTTAGGTTTGGACAGGTTCTACTACGAGCAGTACTTC
TRBJ2-7	TRBV5-5	-	16	-	CASSLAEAATTYEQYF	TGTGCCAGCAGCTTGGCCGAAGCGGCCACTACCTACGAGCAGTACTTC
TRBJ1-3	TRBV5-1	-	16	-	CASSLSPRNIGNTIYF	TGCGCCAGCAGCTTGTCGCCCAGAAATATTGGAAACACCATATATTTT
TRBJ2-1	TRBV20-1	TRBD2	15	-	CSASQASGFYNEQFF	TGCAGTGCTAGTCAGGCTAGCGGATTTTACAATGAGCAGTTCTTC
TRBJ2-6	TRBV5-1	-	19	-	CASSLVTSTKSSGANVLTF	TGCGCCAGCAGCTTGGTTACTAGTACAAAGAGCTCTGGGGCCAACGTCCTGACTTTC
TRBJ2-4	TRBV19	-	12	-	CASSFGPNIQYF	TGTGCCAGTAGTTTTGGCCCCAACATTCAGTACTTC
TRBJ1-2	TRBV21-1	-	17	once	CASSKGISGQGPYGYTF	TGTGCCAGCAGCAAAGGGATCAGCGGACAGGGGCCATATGGCTACACCTTC
TRBJ2-3	TRBV2	TRBD1	16	few	CASGRGTGGFVDTQYF	TGTGCCAGCGGACGCGGGACAGGGGGCTTTGTAGATACGCAGTATTTT
TRBJ1-4	TRBV3-1/TRBV3-2	-	16	-	CASSQGGWAGDEKLFF	TGTGCCAGCAGCCAAGGGGGTTGGGCAGGGGATGAAAAACTGTTTTTT
TRBJ1-1	TRBV5-3	-	17	-	CARSLRSAGSMNTEAFF	TGTGCCAGAAGCTTGCGCAGTGCAGGGTCCATGAACACTGAAGCTTTCTTT
TRBJ1-5	TRBV6-5	-	14	-	CASSSRSSNQPQHF	TGTGCCAGCAGTTCGCGTAGTAGCAATCAGCCCCAGCATTTT
TRBJ1-3	TRBV4-3	TRBD1	16	-	CASSLDRVSSGNTIYF	TGCGCCAGCAGCCTAGACAGGGTGAGCTCTGGAAACACCATATATTTT
TRBJ2-3	TRBV27	-	14	-	CASSFQGNTDTQYF	TGTGCCAGCAGTTTCCAGGGGAACACAGATACGCAGTATTTT
TRBJ1-4	TRBV19	-	15	-	CASSTGLQPEEKLFF	TGTGCCAGTAGTACAGGACTGCAGCCAGAGGAAAAACTGTTTTTT
TRBJ2-1	TRBV24-1	TRBD2	18	-	CANIVSPSGFSSYNEQFF	TGTGCCAACATAGTCTCGCCTAGCGGGTTTAGCTCCTACAATGAGCAGTTCTTC
TRBJ1-5	TRBV7-9	TRBD1	15	-	CASSRGGQGDQPQHF	TGTGCCAGCAGCCGAGGGGGGCAGGGGGACCAGCCCCAGCATTTT
TRBJ1-4	TRBV14	-	16	-	CASSQILGAGDEKLFF	TGTGCCAGCAGCCAAATCCTAGGTGCGGGTGATGAAAAACTGTTTTTT
TRBJ2-5	TRBV7-2	-	13	-	CASSPQGAETQYF	TGTGCCAGCAGCCCCCAGGGCGCGGAGACCCAGTACTTC
TRBJ1-6	TRBV20-1	-	13	-	CSASTGLDSPLHF	TGCAGTGCCAGTACAGGGTTGGATTCACCCCTCCACTTT
TRBJ2-7	TRBV5-1	-	13	-	CASSLEARGEQYF	TGCGCCAGCAGCTTGGAGGCCAGGGGCGAGCAGTACTTC
TRBJ1-2	TRBV4-1	-	14	-	CASSQDGRVQGYTF	TGCGCCAGCAGCCAAGATGGGAGGGTTCAGGGCTACACCTTC
TRBJ1-5	TRBV5-1	-	15	-	CASSLLGGAWEPQHF	TGCGCCAGCAGCTTGCTTGGGGGCGCGTGGGAACCCCAGCATTTT
TRBJ1-2	TRBV6-2/TRBV6-3	TRBD1	16	once	CASSKPGQGALDGYTF	TGTGCCAGCAGTAAACCGGGACAGGGGGCGCTTGATGGCTACACCTTC
TRBJ2-1	TRBV5-8	TRBD2	17	-	CASSPGTSGGPVMRQFF	TGTGCCAGCAGCCCGGGGACTAGCGGGGGGCCAGTAATGAGACAGTTCTTC